This passage covers 19 T cell receptor beta chains from one sample sequenced in a study of blood T cell repertoires in COVID-19. Sequenced by immunoSEQ multiplex PCR; TCRdb stores in-frame clones only, minus some. The repertoire consists of about 280,000 clones, with around 85% occurring once and the leading ten covering 4.5% to 5.5%. Specimen: peripheral blood. The source of these receptors is a man between 50 and 59 years old with active or convalescent COVID-19.

The V and J genes are TRBV4-2 and TRBJ1-1; 9 bases agree with TRBD1. CDR1 and CDR2 from the germline V gene are LGHNA and YNFKEQ. The ends lost 0 bases at V and 1 base at J; junction bases unmatched: 3. CDR3 length: 16 amino acids. The CDR3 coding sequence is TGTGCCAGCAGCCAAGATGACAGGGGGGCGAACACTGAAGCTTTCTTT. It encodes CASSQDDRGANTEAFF.

The chain links TRBV18 to TRBJ1-6; TRBD1 might be the D (6 bases). The CDR3 runs 17 residues. CDR1 and CDR2 from the germline V gene are KGHSH and LQKENI. Deletions cut 4 bases from V and 5 bases from J, with 18 bases between. The CDR3 DNA sequence: TGTGCCAGCTCACGATCCTGGTCAGGGGATGATAATTCACCCCTCCACTTT. Translation gives CASSRSWSGDDNSPLHF.

The chain uses TRBV15 and TRBJ1-2, with TRBD1 as a possible D gene (6 bases). This CDR3 spans 14 amino acids. Germline CDR1 is LNHNV and CDR2 is YYDKDF (reference sequence). V shed 0 bases and J shed 8 bases, with 13 bases lying between them. The CDR3, as DNA: TGTGCCACCAGCAGAGACTTACAGGGTTACGGCTACACCTTC. It yields the protein CATSRDLQGYGYTF.

In nucleotides, the CDR3 is TGTGCCAGCAATCCTCCGGGACATTCGGGAACTGAAGCTTTCTTT. This sequence encodes CASNPPGHSGTEAFF. J is TRBJ1-1 and V is TRBV27, with D possibly being TRBD1 (6 bases). Germline V gives CDR1 MNHEY, CDR2 SMNVEV (reference sequence). CDR3 length equals 15 residues. The V end lost 7 bases, the J end lost 5 bases, and 20 bases lay between the germline ends.

The sample holds one count of this clone. The V and J genes are TRBV4-3 and TRBJ2-2, with D unresolved. Germline CDR1 LGHNA, CDR2 YSLEER. The V gene lost 0 bases and the J gene lost 6 bases, with 8 bases spanning the gap. The CDR3 length is 14 residues. The chain's CDR3 is CASSQDQYAGELFF. The CDR3 DNA reads TGCGCCAGCAGCCAAGATCAGTACGCCGGGGAGCTGTTTTTT.

V is TRBV28 and J is TRBJ1-1, with D hard to call. The germline V gene has CDR1 MDHEN and CDR2 SYDVKM. V lost 6 bases, J lost 2 bases, and 10 bases lay in between. The CDR3 contains 13 residues. The CDR3 DNA reads as TGTGCCAGCAGGCGGTCTCACAACACTGAAGCTTTCTTT. Its translation: CASRRSHNTEAFF.

The chain carries TRBV3-1 (or the pseudogene TRBV3-2) and TRBJ2-5; a weak D match, TRBD1 (5 bases). This CDR3 has 11 amino acids. The ends were cut back, 4 bases at V and 7 bases at J, with 7 bases in the middle. Looked up from germline, CDR1 is LGHDT and CDR2 is YNNKEL (reference sequence). CDR3 nucleotide sequence: TGTGCCAGCAGCCTCCAGGGGACCCAGTACTTC. This translates into CASSLQGTQYF.

The V call is TRBV12-5, the J call TRBJ2-1; D might be TRBD2 (6 bases). Looked up from germline, CDR1 is LGHNT and CDR2 is FRNRAP. Trimming removed 6 bases from V and 7 bases from J, with 22 bases in between. This CDR3 is 16 amino acids long. The CDR3 DNA reads TGTGCTAGTGGGTTCCCGACTAGTAGTTCTCTAAATGAGCAGTTCTTC. The encoded protein is CASGFPTSSSLNEQFF.

The rearrangement links TRBV19 to TRBJ1-5; D is possibly TRBD1 (5 bases). The CDR3 length is 14 residues. CDR1 LNHDA and CDR2 SQIVND come from the germline V gene (reference sequence). V was trimmed by 4 bases and J by 6 bases, leaving 13 bases between them. The CDR3: CASSTSGGGQPQHF. The CDR3 bases are TGTGCCAGTAGTACTTCCGGGGGGGGTCAGCCCCAGCATTTT.

The V and J genes are TRBV11-2 and TRBJ1-5; D is ambiguous. Trimming removed 1 base from V and 4 bases from J, with 5 bases in between. The CDR3 extends over 13 amino acids. The germline gives CDR1 SGHAT, CDR2 FQNNGV. This chain's CDR3 is CASSLALNQPQHF. The CDR3 region has the DNA TGTGCCAGCAGCTTAGCCCTGAATCAGCCCCAGCATTTT.

The chain combines TRBV18 with TRBJ1-1; 8 nucleotides match TRBD1. Germline V CDR1 and CDR2: KGHSH, LQKENI. This CDR3 is built from 15 residues. Losses at the gene ends were 0 bases for V and 5 bases for J; bases not matched to a gene: 5. In DNA, the CDR3 is TGTGCCAGCTCACCACCGGTGCAGGGGGCGACTGAAGCTTTCTTT. It translates to CASSPPVQGATEAFF.

The rearrangement joins TRBV30 to TRBJ2-5; 7 positions match TRBD2. The germline V gene encodes CDR1 GTSNPN and CDR2 SVGIG (reference sequence). The CDR3 totals 14 residues. V dropped 0 bases and J dropped 5; count of bases not matched to a gene: 6. The CDR3, as DNA: TGTGCCTGGAGTGTCGGGGGGAGCCGTGAGACCCAGTACTTC. Translating gives CAWSVGGSRETQYF.

This clone was observed a handful of times. The rearrangement links TRBV27 to TRBJ2-2, with a weak D call TRBD2 (7 bases). CDR3 size: 14 residues. Trimming removed 6 bases from V and 0 bases from J, with 8 bases in between. Germline V lookup: CDR1 MNHEY, CDR2 SMNVEV (reference sequence). The CDR3 DNA is TGTGCCAGCAGGGGGGGGCCGAACACCGGGGAGCTGTTTTTT. Translated: CASRGGPNTGELFF.

The rearrangement links TRBV3-1 (or the pseudogene TRBV3-2) to TRBJ1-5; D perhaps matches TRBD1 (5 bases). CDR1 LGHDT and CDR2 YNNKEL come from the germline V gene (reference sequence). The length of the CDR3 is 15 residues. V was trimmed by 2 bases and J by 3 bases, leaving 11 bases between them. CDR3 nucleotide sequence: TGTGCCAGCAGCCAAACGGCAGGGTCCAATCAGCCCCAGCATTTT. Amino acid sequence: CASSQTAGSNQPQHF.

This clone has a single count. The J gene is TRBJ2-4, the V gene TRBV6-5; 7 nucleotides match TRBD2. There are 16 residues in the CDR3. Looked up from germline, CDR1 is MNHEY and CDR2 is SVGAGI. Unmatched junction bases numbered 12, after V lost 3 bases and J lost 7 bases. The CDR3 spells CASSYSSSGNGNIQYF. CDR3 nucleotides: TGTGCCAGCAGTTATAGTTCTAGCGGAAATGGGAACATTCAGTACTTC.

The CDR3 region is CASSLLTGTNYGYTF. CDR3 bases: TGTGCCAGCAGCTTGTTAACAGGGACTAACTATGGCTACACCTTC. V is TRBV5-6 and J is TRBJ1-2; D is perhaps TRBD1 (6 bases). V lost 1 base and J lost 0, with 10 bases in between. Germline lookup yields CDR1 SGHDT and CDR2 YYEEEE. The CDR3 consists of 15 residues.

The chain joins TRBV4-1 to TRBJ2-7; unclear D gene. The CDR3 totals 15 residues. Germline lookup yields CDR1 MGHRA and CDR2 YSYEKL. V gave up 0 bases and J gave up 0 bases, with 9 bases separating them. CDR3 region: CASSQDRSGSYEQYF. The CDR3 bases are TGCGCCAGCAGCCAAGATCGGTCGGGCTCCTACGAGCAGTACTTC.

The chain uses TRBV19 and TRBJ2-7, with D perhaps TRBD1 (6 bases). The CDR3 loop spans 15 amino acids. CDR1 and CDR2 from the germline V gene are LNHDA and SQIVND (reference sequence). V was clipped by 5 bases and J by 2 bases, with 16 bases between them. CDR3 nucleotide sequence: TGTGCCAGTAGTGGGCGGTACAGGGAACCCTACGAGCAGTACTTC. Amino acid sequence: CASSGRYREPYEQYF.

The gene calls are TRBV7-3 and TRBJ1-2; no reliable D call. Between the trimmed V and J ends, which lost 6 bases and 7 bases, there was a span of 18 bases. CDR3 length: 14 residues. Per germline, CDR1 SGHTA and CDR2 FQGTGA. This CDR3 reads CASSSGPFSGGYTF. The CDR3, as DNA: TGTGCCAGCAGTTCCGGACCCTTTAGCGGTGGCTACACCTTC.